The 8 T cell receptor beta chains reported below all come from one sample, sequenced in a study of cytomegalovirus exposure and HLA in healthy donors. PCR amplification relied on 60 Vbeta primers (plus 13 Jbeta primers). Clones were sequenced by immunoSEQ multiplex PCR, and TCRdb holds only the in-frame ones, with some missing. Of about 120,000 clones in the sample, 60% to 85% were seen once. The sample comprised PBMCs. These receptors were taken from a female donor in good health and CMV-seronegative.

The gene calls are TRBV7-3 and TRBJ1-6; 7 positions match TRBD1. The CDR3 extends over 15 amino acids. Trimming at V came to 6 bases and at J to 5 bases, leaving 7 bases not matched to a gene. In germline, CDR1 is SGHTA, CDR2 FQGTGA. CDR3 sequence: CASRETGQHNSPLHF. As DNA, the CDR3 is TGTGCCAGCAGGGAGACGGGACAGCATAATTCACCCCTCCACTTT. Full variable domain (missing parts from reference TRBV7-3 and TRBJ1-6): GAGVSQTPSNKVTEKGKYVELRCDPISGHTALYWYRQSLGQGPEFLIYFQGTGAADDSGLPNDRFFAVRPEGSVSTLKIQRTERGDSAVYLCASRETGQHNSPLHFGNGTRLTVT.

The chain joins TRBV20-1 to TRBJ2-1, with 9 bases fitting TRBD1. From germline, CDR1 is DFQATT and CDR2 SNEGSKA (reference sequence). Trimming cost V 8 bases and J 9 bases; bases outside gene matches: 5. The CDR3 length is 11 residues. CDR3 region: CSPGTGIEQFF. CDR3 nucleotide sequence: TGCAGTCCCGGGACAGGGATTGAGCAGTTCTTC.

This CDR3 is CASSAGLAVETQYF. In DNA, the CDR3 is TGTGCCAGCAGTGCGGGACTAGCAGTCGAGACCCAGTACTTC. J is TRBJ2-5 and V is TRBV28; 9 bases match TRBD2. This CDR3 region has 14 residues. With 5 bases clipped from V and 5 bases from J, the junction kept 6 bases outside the gene matches. Germline-derived CDR1 and CDR2 are MDHEN and SYDVKM.

V usage is TRBV10-2 and J usage is TRBJ1-2; possible D gene TRBD1, 5 bases. Per the germline V gene, CDR1 is WSHSY and CDR2 is SAAADI. The length of the CDR3 is 15 residues. The V end lost 0 bases, the J end lost 2 bases, and 10 bases lay between the germline ends. The CDR3 protein is CASSESWAGNYGYTF. The CDR3 DNA reads TGCGCCAGCAGTGAGTCCTGGGCAGGGAACTATGGCTACACCTTC.

The V and J genes are TRBV7-9 and TRBJ2-7, with D possibly matching TRBD2 (5 bases). This CDR3 spans 11 amino acids. With 4 bases removed from V and 6 bases from J, the gap between germline ends came to 7 bases. Germline CDR1 is SEHNR and CDR2 is FQNEAQ (reference sequence). The CDR3 DNA is TGTGCCAGCAGCTCAGGACTCGAGCAGTACTTC. It specifies CASSSGLEQYF.

The rearrangement links TRBV13 to TRBJ2-1; 9 bases are shared with TRBD2. The CDR3 sequence is 17 residues long. Germline V gives CDR1 PRHDT, CDR2 FYEKMQ (reference sequence). V lost 5 bases and J lost 3; bases outside the gene matches: 11. Here the CDR3 DNA reads TGTGCCAGCAGCGGGGGGGGGCGGGAGGGTAACTACAATGAGCAGTTCTTC. Translating gives CASSGGGREGNYNEQFF.

CDR3 coding DNA: TGTGCCCTAAGACGGGGACAGGGATTAGAGACCCAGTACTTC. Encoded protein: CALRRGQGLETQYF. The chain has TRBV11-2 and TRBJ2-5; TRBD1 aligns across 9 bases. J was trimmed by 4 bases and V by 11 bases; bases with no gene match: 11. Germline V gene lookup returns CDR1 SGHAT and CDR2 FQNNGV. The CDR3 spans 14 residues.

The chain recombines TRBV28 with TRBJ1-2; D perhaps matches TRBD1 (5 bases). Trimming cost V 5 bases and J 4 bases, with 17 bases left between them. The CDR3 is 15 amino acids. The germline V gene has CDR1 MDHEN and CDR2 SYDVKM. For the CDR3, the DNA is TGTGCCAGCAGTCCCCCAGGGCGGTTTGGCTATGGCTACACCTTC. Its protein product is CASSPPGRFGYGYTF.